Below, one T cell receptor beta chain is given with its context. Its antigen is currently unknown. Germline CDR1 reads SQVTM; CDR2 reads ANQGSEA. Trimming left V 4 bases short and J 3 bases short, with 13 bases between. The length of the CDR3 is 14 residues. The sample belongs to a study of T cell responses to AZD1222 COVID-19 vaccine. The study, taken as a whole, reports: Among vaccine-associated CD4 TCRs, coverage spanned spike, with dominance at 160-218 and 743-854. Nearly half of unique spike-specific TCRs reportedly avoided B.1.351 and B.1.1.7 mutated regions. Just a handful of people given AZD1222 tested seropositive at baseline. The study sampled repertoires only after the peak T cell response.

The data were produced by immunoSEQ multiplex PCR, yet TCRdb's version contains in-frame clones alone and is incomplete. The sample records roughly 120,000 clones, roughly 91% being singletons. Here the sequenced sample was peripheral blood, taken on day 0 of AZD1222 vaccination. The clonotype was recovered from an adult in good health. The rearrangement joins TRBV29-1 to TRBJ1-5, with D possibly being TRBD1 (5 bases). The CDR3 DNA is TGCAGCGTTGCCCGGGACGGCCACAATCAGCCCCAGCATTTT. Residues: CSVARDGHNQPQHF. Using reference TRBV29-1 and TRBJ1-5 for the parts outside the CDR3, the full variable domain is SAVISQKPSRDICQRGTSLTIQCQVDSQVTMMFWYRQQPGQSLTLIATANQGSEATYESGFVIDKFPISRPNLTFSTLTVSNMSPEDSSIYLCSVARDGHNQPQHFGDGTRLSIL.